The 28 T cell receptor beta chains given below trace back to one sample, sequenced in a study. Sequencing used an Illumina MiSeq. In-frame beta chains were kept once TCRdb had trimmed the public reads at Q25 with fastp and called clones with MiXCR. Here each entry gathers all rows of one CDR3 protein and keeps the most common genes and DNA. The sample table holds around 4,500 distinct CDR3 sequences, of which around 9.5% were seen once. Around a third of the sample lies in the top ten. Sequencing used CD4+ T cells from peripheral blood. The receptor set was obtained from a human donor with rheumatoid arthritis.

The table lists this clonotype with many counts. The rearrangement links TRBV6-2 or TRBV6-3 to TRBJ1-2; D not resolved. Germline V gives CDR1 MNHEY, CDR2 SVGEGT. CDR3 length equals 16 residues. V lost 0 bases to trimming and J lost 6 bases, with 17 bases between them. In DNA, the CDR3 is TGTGCCAGCAGTTACTCCCTTGGACGAAAGGAGGATGGCTACACCTTC. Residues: CASSYSLGRKEDGYTF.

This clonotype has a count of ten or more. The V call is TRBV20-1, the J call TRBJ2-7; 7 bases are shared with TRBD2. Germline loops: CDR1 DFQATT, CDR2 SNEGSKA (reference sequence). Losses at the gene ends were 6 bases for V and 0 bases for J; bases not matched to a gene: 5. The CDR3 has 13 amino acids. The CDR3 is CSAFREASYEQYF. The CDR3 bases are TGCAGTGCGTTTCGGGAGGCCTCCTACGAGCAGTACTTC.

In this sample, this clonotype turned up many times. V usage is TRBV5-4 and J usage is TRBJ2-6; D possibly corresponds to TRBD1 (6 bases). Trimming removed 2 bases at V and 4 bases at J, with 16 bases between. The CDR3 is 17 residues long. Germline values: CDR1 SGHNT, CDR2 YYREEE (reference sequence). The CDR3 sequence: CASSFPGVLTGANVLTF. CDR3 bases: TGTGCCAGCAGCTTTCCAGGGGTACTCACCGGGGCCAACGTCCTGACTTTC.

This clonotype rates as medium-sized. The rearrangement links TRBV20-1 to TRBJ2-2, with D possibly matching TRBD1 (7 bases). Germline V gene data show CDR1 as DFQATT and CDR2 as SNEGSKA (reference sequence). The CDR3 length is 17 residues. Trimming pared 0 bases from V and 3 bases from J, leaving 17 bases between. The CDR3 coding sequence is TGCAGTGCTAGAGATCAGGGGGGAAGTTCTGACACCGGGGAGCTGTTTTTT. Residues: CSARDQGGSSDTGELFF.

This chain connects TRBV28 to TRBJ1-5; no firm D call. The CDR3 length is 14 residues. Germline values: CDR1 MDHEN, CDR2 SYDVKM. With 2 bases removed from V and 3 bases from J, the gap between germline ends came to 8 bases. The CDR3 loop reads CASSLISANQPQHF. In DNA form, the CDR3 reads TGTGCCAGCAGTTTAATCAGCGCCAATCAGCCCCAGCATTTT.

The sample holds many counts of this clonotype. This CDR3 reads CATSDRGLKGYTF. The DNA of the CDR3 is TGTGCCACCTCGGACAGGGGCTTGAAGGGCTACACCTTC. The V gene is TRBV19, the J gene TRBJ1-2; TRBD1 agrees at 9 bases. The CDR3 consists of 13 residues. CDR1 and CDR2 from the germline V gene are LNHDA and SQIVND (reference sequence). V lost 10 bases and J lost 8; bases outside the gene matches: 11.

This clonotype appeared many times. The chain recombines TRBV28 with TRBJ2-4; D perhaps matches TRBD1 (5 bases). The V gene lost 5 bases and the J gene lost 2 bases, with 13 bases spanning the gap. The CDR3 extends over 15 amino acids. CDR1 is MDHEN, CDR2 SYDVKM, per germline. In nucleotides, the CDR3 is TGTGCCAGCAGTCTGGTAGGGGCAACCAAAAACATTCAGTACTTC. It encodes CASSLVGATKNIQYF.

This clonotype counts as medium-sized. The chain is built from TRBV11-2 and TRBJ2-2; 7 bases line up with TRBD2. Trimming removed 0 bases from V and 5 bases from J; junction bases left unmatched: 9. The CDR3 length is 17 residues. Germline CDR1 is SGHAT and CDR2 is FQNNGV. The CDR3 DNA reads TGTGCCAGCAGCTTAGACTACCCGGGACTACCTACCGGGGAGCTGTTTTTT. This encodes CASSLDYPGLPTGELFF.

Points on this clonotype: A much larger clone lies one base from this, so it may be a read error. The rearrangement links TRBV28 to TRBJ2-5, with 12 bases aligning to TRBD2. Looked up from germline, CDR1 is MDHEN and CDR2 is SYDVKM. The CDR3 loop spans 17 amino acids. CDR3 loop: CASSPQLAGGLKEAQYF. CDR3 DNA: TGTGCCAGCAGCCCCCAGCTAGCGGGAGGGCTGAAAGAGGCCCAGTACTTC.

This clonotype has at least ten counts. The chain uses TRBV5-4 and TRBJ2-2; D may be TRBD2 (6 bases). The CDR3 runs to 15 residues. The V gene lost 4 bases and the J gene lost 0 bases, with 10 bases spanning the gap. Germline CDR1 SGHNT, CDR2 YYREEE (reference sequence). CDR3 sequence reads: CASSGGITNTGELFF. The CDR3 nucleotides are TGTGCCAGCAGCGGGGGGATTACGAACACCGGGGAGCTGTTTTTT.

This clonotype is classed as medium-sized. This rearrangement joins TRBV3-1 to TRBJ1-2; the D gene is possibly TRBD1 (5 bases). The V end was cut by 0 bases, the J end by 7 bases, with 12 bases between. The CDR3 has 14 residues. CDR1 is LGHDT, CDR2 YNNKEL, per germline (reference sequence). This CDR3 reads CASSQDIGASGYTF. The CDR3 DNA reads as TGTGCCAGCAGCCAAGATATTGGGGCGTCTGGCTACACCTTC.

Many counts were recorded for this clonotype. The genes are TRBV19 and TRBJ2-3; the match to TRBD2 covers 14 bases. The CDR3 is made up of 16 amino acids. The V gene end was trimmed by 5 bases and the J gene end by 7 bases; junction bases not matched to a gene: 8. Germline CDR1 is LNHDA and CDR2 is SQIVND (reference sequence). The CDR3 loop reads CASSFSGTSGRNTQYF. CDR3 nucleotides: TGTGCCAGTAGTTTCTCCGGGACTAGCGGGAGAAATACGCAGTATTTT.

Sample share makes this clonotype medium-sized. The CDR3 loop reads CASTGTSGSVSSYEQYF. CDR3 coding DNA: TGTGCCAGCACCGGGACTAGCGGGAGCGTCAGCTCCTACGAGCAGTACTTC. The rearrangement uses TRBV21-1 and TRBJ2-7; the table's TRBD2 call for D was not verified on the DNA. TRBV21-1 is an annotated pseudogene. The CDR3 runs to 17 residues.

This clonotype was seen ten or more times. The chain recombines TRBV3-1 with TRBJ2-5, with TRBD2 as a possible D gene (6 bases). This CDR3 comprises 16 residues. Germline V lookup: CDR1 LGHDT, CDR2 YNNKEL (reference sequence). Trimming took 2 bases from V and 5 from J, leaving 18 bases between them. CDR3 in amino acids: CASSQSPGTLRETQYF. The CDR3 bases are TGTGCCAGCAGCCAATCGCCAGGGACTCTGAGGGAGACCCAGTACTTC.

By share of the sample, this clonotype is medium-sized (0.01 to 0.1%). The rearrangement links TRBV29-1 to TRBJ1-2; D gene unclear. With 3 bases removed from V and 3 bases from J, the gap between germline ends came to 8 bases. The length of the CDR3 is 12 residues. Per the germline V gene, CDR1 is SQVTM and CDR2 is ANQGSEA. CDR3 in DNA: TGCAGCGTTGACATTGGCGACTATGGCTACACCTTC. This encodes CSVDIGDYGYTF.

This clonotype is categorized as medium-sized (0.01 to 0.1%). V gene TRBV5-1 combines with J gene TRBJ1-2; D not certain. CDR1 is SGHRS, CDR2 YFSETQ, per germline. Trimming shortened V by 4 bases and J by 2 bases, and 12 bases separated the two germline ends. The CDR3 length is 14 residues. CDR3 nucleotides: TGCGCCAGCAGCCCCGGGCCGGGGAACTATGGCTACACCTTC. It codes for CASSPGPGNYGYTF.

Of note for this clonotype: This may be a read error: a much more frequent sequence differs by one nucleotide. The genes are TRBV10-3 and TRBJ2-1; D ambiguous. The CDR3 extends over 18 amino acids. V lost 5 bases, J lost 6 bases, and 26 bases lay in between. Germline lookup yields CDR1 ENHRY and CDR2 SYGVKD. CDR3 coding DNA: TGTGCCATCAGTCATCCCCCTATCGAGGCGGCCCCATTCAATGAGCAGTTCTTC. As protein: CAISHPPIEAAPFNEQFF.

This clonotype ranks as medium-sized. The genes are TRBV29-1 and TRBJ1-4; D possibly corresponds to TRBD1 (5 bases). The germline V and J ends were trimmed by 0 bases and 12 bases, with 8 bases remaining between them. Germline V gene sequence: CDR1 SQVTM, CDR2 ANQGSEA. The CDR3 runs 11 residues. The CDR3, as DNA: TGCAGCGTTGAAGATGGGGGACAACTGTTTTTT. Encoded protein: CSVEDGGQLFF. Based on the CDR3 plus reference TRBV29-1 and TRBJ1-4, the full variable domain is SAVISQKPSRDICQRGTSLTIQCQVDSQVTMMFWYRQQPGQSLTLIATANQGSEATYESGFVIDKFPISRPNLTFSTLTVSNMSPEDSSIYLCSVEDGGQLFFGSGTQLSVL.

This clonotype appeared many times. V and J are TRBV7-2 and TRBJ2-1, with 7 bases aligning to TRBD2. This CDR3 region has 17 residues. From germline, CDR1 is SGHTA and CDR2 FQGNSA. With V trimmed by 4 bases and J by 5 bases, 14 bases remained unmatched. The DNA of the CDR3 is TGTGCCAGCAGCTCCTGGGTCGGCCTAGCGGAGCACAATGAGCAGTTCTTC. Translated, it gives CASSSWVGLAEHNEQFF.

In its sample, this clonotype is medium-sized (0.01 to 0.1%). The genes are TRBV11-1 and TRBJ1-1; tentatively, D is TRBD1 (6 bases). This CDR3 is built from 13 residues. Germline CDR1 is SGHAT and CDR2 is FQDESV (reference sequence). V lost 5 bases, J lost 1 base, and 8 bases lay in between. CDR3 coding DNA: TGTGCCAGCAGCAGGACAGCGAACACTGAAGCTTTCTTT. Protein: CASSRTANTEAFF. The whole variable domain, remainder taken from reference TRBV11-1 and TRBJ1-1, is EAEVAQSPRYKITEKSQAVAFWCDPISGHATLYWYRQILGQGPELLVQFQDESVVDDSQLPKDRFSAERLKGVDSTLKIQPAELGDSAMYLCASSRTANTEAFFGQGTRLTVV.

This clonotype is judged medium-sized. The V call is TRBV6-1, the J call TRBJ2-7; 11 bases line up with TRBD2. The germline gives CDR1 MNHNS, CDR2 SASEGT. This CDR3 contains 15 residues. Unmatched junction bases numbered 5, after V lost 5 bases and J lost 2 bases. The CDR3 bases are TGTGCCAGCAGTTTACTAGCGGGAGAGCCCTACGAGCAGTACTTC. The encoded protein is CASSLLAGEPYEQYF.

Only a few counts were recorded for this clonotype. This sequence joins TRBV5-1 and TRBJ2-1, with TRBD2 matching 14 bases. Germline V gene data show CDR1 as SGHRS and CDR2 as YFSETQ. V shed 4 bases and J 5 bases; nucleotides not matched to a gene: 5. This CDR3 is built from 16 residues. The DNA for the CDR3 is TGCGCCAGCAGCGGACTAGCGGGAGGCCCAAACAATGAGCAGTTCTTC. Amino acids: CASSGLAGGPNNEQFF.

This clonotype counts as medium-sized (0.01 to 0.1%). The CDR3, as DNA: TGTGCCACCAGTGAGACAGGGTCTTATCAGCCCCAGCATTTT. This codes for CATSETGSYQPQHF. The chain couples TRBV24-1 to TRBJ1-5; 7 bases match TRBD1. The CDR3 is made up of 14 amino acids. The ends lost 4 bases at V and 5 bases at J; junction bases unmatched: 4. Germline V lookup: CDR1 KGHDR, CDR2 SFDVKD.

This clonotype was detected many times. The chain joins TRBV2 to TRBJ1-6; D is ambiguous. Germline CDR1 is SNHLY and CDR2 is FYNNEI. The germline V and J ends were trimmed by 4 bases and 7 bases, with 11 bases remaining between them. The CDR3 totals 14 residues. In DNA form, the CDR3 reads TGTGCCAGCAGTGGCCTTACTGCCAATTCACCCCTCCACTTT. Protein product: CASSGLTANSPLHF.

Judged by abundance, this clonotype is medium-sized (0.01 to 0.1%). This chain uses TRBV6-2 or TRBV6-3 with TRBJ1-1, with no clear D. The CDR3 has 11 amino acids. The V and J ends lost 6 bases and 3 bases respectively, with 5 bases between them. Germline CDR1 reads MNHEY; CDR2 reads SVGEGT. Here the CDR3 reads CASSQYTEAFF. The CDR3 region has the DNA TGTGCCAGCAGCCAGTACACTGAAGCTTTCTTT.

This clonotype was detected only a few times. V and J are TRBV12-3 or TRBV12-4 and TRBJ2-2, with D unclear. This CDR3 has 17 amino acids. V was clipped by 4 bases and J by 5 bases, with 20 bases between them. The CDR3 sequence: CASSSHIVRAGTGELFF. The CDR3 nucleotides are TGTGCCAGCAGTTCTCACATAGTAAGGGCAGGAACCGGGGAGCTGTTTTTT.

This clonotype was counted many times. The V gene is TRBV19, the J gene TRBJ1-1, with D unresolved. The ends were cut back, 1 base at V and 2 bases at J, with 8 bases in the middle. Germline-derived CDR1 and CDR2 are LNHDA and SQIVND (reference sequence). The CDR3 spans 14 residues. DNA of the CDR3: TGTGCCAGTAGTATAGGGCCAGCCAACACTGAAGCTTTCTTT. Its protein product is CASSIGPANTEAFF.

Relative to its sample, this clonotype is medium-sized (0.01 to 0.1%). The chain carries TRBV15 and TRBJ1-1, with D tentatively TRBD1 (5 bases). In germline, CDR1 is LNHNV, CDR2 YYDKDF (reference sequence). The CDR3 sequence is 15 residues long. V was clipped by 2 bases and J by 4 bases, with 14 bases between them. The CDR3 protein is CATSRTSDGTTEAFF. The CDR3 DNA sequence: TGTGCCACCAGCAGAACCTCGGACGGGACCACTGAAGCTTTCTTT. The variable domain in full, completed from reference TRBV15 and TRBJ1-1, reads DAMVIQNPRYQVTQFGKPVTLSCSQTLNHNVMYWYQQKSSQAPKLLFHYYDKDFNNEADTPDNFQSRRPNTSFCFLDIRSPGLGDTAMYLCATSRTSDGTTEAFFGQGTRLTVV.